These T cell receptor beta chains were read from a single sample in a study of identical twins. TCRdb re-derived calls from the 5' RACE reads in MiXCR, one entry per CDR3 protein. The data contain about 340,000 distinct CDR3 sequences, 8.5% to 10% of them singletons. The sequenced sample consisted of naive T cells sorted from blood. The origin of the receptors is a woman aged 45-65 years in good health. Each CDR3 is given with its conserved first and last residue. D genes are given only for firm matches. The size of a clone is reported for some rows only, either as once, few or many, or as a class for expanded clones.

CDR3nt	CDR3aa	j_gene	abundance	v_gene	d_gene
TGTGCCAGCAGCAGTCCGGGCATAAAAGAGACCCAGTACTTC	CASSSPGIKETQYF	TRBJ2-5	few	TRBV6-5	-
TGCGCCAGCTGTAAATCCGGGACTAGCGGGACGACGGCCTACAATGAGCAGTTCTTC	CASCKSGTSGTTAYNEQFF	TRBJ2-1	many	TRBV5-1	TRBD2
TGTGCCATCAGTGAGTCAATGGGGCTAGATACAGATACGCAGTATTTT	CAISESMGLDTDTQYF	TRBJ2-3	few	TRBV10-3	-
TGCAGTGCTAGTCGGGACCCCAGGAACTACGAGCAGTACTTC	CSASRDPRNYEQYF	TRBJ2-7	-	TRBV20-1	-
TGTGCCAGCTCACGACGCACCGGGGAGCTGTTTTTT	CASSRRTGELFF	TRBJ2-2	few	TRBV18	-
TGTGCCAGCAGCGTAATTTCTGGACAGGCGAACACTGAAGCTTTCTTT	CASSVISGQANTEAFF	TRBJ1-1	few	TRBV5-6	TRBD1
TGCGCCAGCAGGGAGATTGGGGGTATGAACACTGAAGCTTTCTTT	CASREIGGMNTEAFF	TRBJ1-1	few	TRBV5-1	-
TGTGCCAGCAGCACTTTCAAGTTACTCTCCGGGGAGCTGTTTTTT	CASSTFKLLSGELFF	TRBJ2-2	many	TRBV27	-
TGTGCCAGCAGCCCTGATAAGCCGGGCAATGAGCAGTTCTTC	CASSPDKPGNEQFF	TRBJ2-1	many	TRBV4-2	-
TGTGCCAGCAAGGGCTCGGATCGGGCTGGGGCCAACGTCCTGACTTTC	CASKGSDRAGANVLTF	TRBJ2-6	-	TRBV28	-
TGTGCCTGCGGGACAGGGGTTTGGACAGATACGCAGTATTTT	CACGTGVWTDTQYF	TRBJ2-3	-	TRBV30	TRBD1
TGCGCCAGCAGCTCGCACCTCAGGGGGCTAGGCTATGGCTACACCTTC	CASSSHLRGLGYGYTF	TRBJ1-2	-	TRBV5-1	TRBD1
TGTGCCAGCAGTTTTGACTCTGAGCAGGACTTC	CASSFDSEQDF	TRBJ2-7	-	TRBV7-9	-
TGTGCCAGCAGAAACTACGCCGCCTACGAGCAGTACTTC	CASRNYAAYEQYF	TRBJ2-7	few	TRBV11-2	-
TGTGCCAGCTCACCACCACGGGGGAGCAGTGAGCAGTTCTTC	CASSPPRGSSEQFF	TRBJ2-1	few	TRBV18	-
TGTGCCAGCACCAAGTGGGTTGCCCACTATGGCTACACCTTC	CASTKWVAHYGYTF	TRBJ1-2	many	TRBV5-8	-
TGTGCCAGCAGTTGGACTAGCGGAGCTTACGAGCAGTACTTC	CASSWTSGAYEQYF	TRBJ2-7	many	TRBV28	TRBD2
TGTGCCAGCAGTGACCTGGACAGGGGATATGAAAAACTGTTTTTT	CASSDLDRGYEKLFF	TRBJ1-4	many	TRBV7-9	TRBD1
TGTGCCAGCAACCCATGGGGCTCTGGAAACACCATATATTTT	CASNPWGSGNTIYF	TRBJ1-3	-	TRBV12-3/TRBV12-4	-
TGCGCCAGCAGCCAAGGGGTACGGAACTATGGCTACACCTTC	CASSQGVRNYGYTF	TRBJ1-2	few	TRBV4-1	-
TGTGCCAGCAGCGCGGAGACAGGGGGCGGCACAGATACGCAGTATTTT	CASSAETGGGTDTQYF	TRBJ2-3	few	TRBV7-8	TRBD1
TGCAGTGCTAGGCCACAACTAGCGGGAGTCCCCCGGCAGTATTTT	CSARPQLAGVPRQYF	TRBJ2-3	-	TRBV20-1	TRBD2
TGTGCCACCAGTGATCGACAGGGGGTCGTCGCAGATACGCAGTATTTT	CATSDRQGVVADTQYF	TRBJ2-3	-	TRBV24-1	TRBD1
TGTGCCAGCAGCGTCCTACAGAGACAAGAGACCCAGTACTTC	CASSVLQRQETQYF	TRBJ2-5	-	TRBV7-2	-
TGTGCCAGCAGTAAGCGGACTAGCGGGAGTCGAAACACAGATACGCAGTATTTT	CASSKRTSGSRNTDTQYF	TRBJ2-3	few	TRBV12-3/TRBV12-4	TRBD2
TGTGCCAGCAGTTTCGGGACTAGGGGTCTCGGGGGTGAGCAGTTCTTC	CASSFGTRGLGGEQFF	TRBJ2-1	many	TRBV12-3/TRBV12-4	TRBD2
TGCAGTGCTAGTAGTCCCCCCAGTGAAGCTTTCTTT	CSASSPPSEAFF	TRBJ1-1	many	TRBV20-1	-
TGCAGTGCGTCTAGCGGGGGGTCAAATGAGCAGTTCTTC	CSASSGGSNEQFF	TRBJ2-1	-	TRBV20-1	TRBD2
TGCAGCGCTAGGGCGGCGGGTGCAGATACGCAGTATTTT	CSARAAGADTQYF	TRBJ2-3	few	TRBV20-1	-
TGCAGTGCAGGGGGGGCTAGCTTCTACAATGAGCAGTTCTTC	CSAGGASFYNEQFF	TRBJ2-1	few	TRBV20-1	-
TGTGCCAGCAGTCCACCCCAGGGAACGCAGTATTTT	CASSPPQGTQYF	TRBJ2-3	many	TRBV7-3	-
TGTGCCGTTAGTTCGGATGAGCAGTTCTTC	CAVSSDEQFF	TRBJ2-1	-	TRBV6-8	-
TGTGCCACCAGCAGAGTAAACCCGGGAGTCACAGATACGCAGTATTTT	CATSRVNPGVTDTQYF	TRBJ2-3	few	TRBV15	-
TGTGCCAGCAGTCCAAGGCGCCTGGGAGCGGTGGACGAGCAGTACTTC	CASSPRRLGAVDEQYF	TRBJ2-7	few	TRBV11-3	-
TGCGCCAGCAGCCAGCACCTAGCGACCACAGATACGCAGTATTTT	CASSQHLATTDTQYF	TRBJ2-3	few	TRBV5-1	-
TGCGCCAGCAGCTTGGTGGCCGGACAGAGACAGGCCGAGGGGGCCTACGAGCAGTACTTC	CASSLVAGQRQAEGAYEQYF	TRBJ2-7	-	TRBV5-1	-
TGTGCCAGCAGCTTAACGCGGGGGGGGGCAGGCGATACGCAGTATTTT	CASSLTRGGAGDTQYF	TRBJ2-3	few	TRBV7-3	TRBD2
TGTGCCAGCAGCGTTGGTGGGATTGTCGATACGCAGTATTTT	CASSVGGIVDTQYF	TRBJ2-3	few	TRBV9	-
TGTGCCGTAGCTCAGGCCGACAATCAGCCCCAGCATTTT	CAVAQADNQPQHF	TRBJ1-5	many	TRBV6-5	-
TGTGCCAGCAGCCCGGGATACGGGGTTCTGGACACCGGGGAGCTGTTTTTT	CASSPGYGVLDTGELFF	TRBJ2-2	many	TRBV5-6	-
TGTGCCAGCATGAAGGGCCCGAACACTGAAGCTTTCTTT	CASMKGPNTEAFF	TRBJ1-1	few	TRBV6-1	-
TGTGCCACCAGCAGAGACCCAGTCGGAGAGAATACGCAGTATTTT	CATSRDPVGENTQYF	TRBJ2-3	-	TRBV15	-
TGTGCCAGCAGCTCCCCGAGGACGGGGGACCACAATGAGCAGTTCTTC	CASSSPRTGDHNEQFF	TRBJ2-1	few	TRBV12-3/TRBV12-4	-
TGTGCCAGTAGTATATGGACAGGGAACAATGAGCAGTTCTTC	CASSIWTGNNEQFF	TRBJ2-1	-	TRBV19	TRBD1
TGTGCCAGCAGTTACTCTTCCTCCGAGCAGTACTTC	CASSYSSSEQYF	TRBJ2-7	-	TRBV6-5	-
TGCGCCAGCAGCATGGGACAGGGAGAGACCCAGTACTTC	CASSMGQGETQYF	TRBJ2-5	-	TRBV5-1	TRBD1
TGTGCCACCGAGGGGGAAACGAATGAGCAGTTCTTC	CATEGETNEQFF	TRBJ2-1	many	TRBV24-1	-
TGCAGCGTCCACAACTTCCGTGGCGCGAACACTGAAGCTTTCTTT	CSVHNFRGANTEAFF	TRBJ1-1	many	TRBV29-1	-
TGTGCCACCGCGGGACTAGCGGGAGGCAACACCGGGGAGCTGTTTTTT	CATAGLAGGNTGELFF	TRBJ2-2	many	TRBV6-2/TRBV6-3	TRBD2
TGTGCCAGCAGCTTTTCTGCGGGACAAAGATATAGCAATCAGCCCCAGCATTTT	CASSFSAGQRYSNQPQHF	TRBJ1-5	few	TRBV7-8	-
TGTGCCAGCAGACACAGAGGAAGCACAGATACGCAGTATTTT	CASRHRGSTDTQYF	TRBJ2-3	many	TRBV12-3/TRBV12-4	-
TGTGCCAGCAGCTTCTGGGGGGGGGGAAACACTGAAGCTTTCTTT	CASSFWGGGNTEAFF	TRBJ1-1	many	TRBV6-6	-
TGCGCCAGCAGCTTGGACAACCAGAACACTGAAGCTTTCTTT	CASSLDNQNTEAFF	TRBJ1-1	few	TRBV5-1	-
TGTGCCAGCAGAGTCGACGGACGCAACGATTCACCCCTCCACTTT	CASRVDGRNDSPLHF	TRBJ1-6	many	TRBV6-5	-
TGCAGTGTCGACCAAATCGGCGGTATTAAGTTCTTC	CSVDQIGGIKFF	TRBJ2-1	few	TRBV20-1	-